This entry lists 28 T cell receptor beta chains sequenced from one sample in a study of CD8 T cells in Susac syndrome (dated by TCRdb to the late 2010s). The library was built by means of the immunoSEQ multiplex PCR assay. RNA was extracted with the RNeasy kit and about 0.5 to 1 ug was reverse transcribed using random hexamers. The public sequencing data were trimmed at Q25 with fastp and processed into clonotypes with MiXCR by TCRdb, which kept only in-frame beta chains. Every entry covers one CDR3 protein and lists the most common genes and DNA from its rows. Present in this sample are 100,000 to 150,000 distinct CDR3 sequences, around 95% of which were seen just once. Together, the top ten hold over 0.07% of the sample. The sequenced material came from CD4+ T cells from PBMCs. The receptors were sampled from a human donor in good health.

The chain carries TRBV29-1 and TRBJ1-6; D is perhaps TRBD1 (6 bases). The germline V gene encodes CDR1 SQVTM and CDR2 ANQGSEA. Trimming took off 2 bases at V and 18 bases at J, with 17 bases between the two ends. This CDR3 contains 12 residues. CDR3 region: CSVEIPGGGRHF. The DNA for the CDR3 is TGCAGCGTTGAAATACCGGGGGGCGGCCGCCACTTT.

This clonotype was recorded once. The rearrangement links TRBV12-3 or TRBV12-4 to TRBJ2-7, with a tentative D call TRBD1 (5 bases). This CDR3 is built from 12 residues. Trimming cost V 4 bases and J 7 bases, with 11 bases left between them. CDR3 sequence: CASSSSGWEQYF. The CDR3 DNA reads TGTGCCAGCAGTTCTTCAGGGTGGGAGCAGTACTTC.

The genes are TRBV20-1 and TRBJ1-5, with 7 positions matching TRBD1. The V and J ends lost 8 bases and 4 bases, in that order; junction bases with no gene match: 8. This CDR3 spans 13 amino acids. The V gene's germline CDR1 is DFQATT and CDR2 SNEGSKA (reference sequence). This CDR3 is CSSIGGPNQPQHF. CDR3 DNA sequence: TGCAGTTCCATAGGGGGCCCTAATCAGCCCCAGCATTTT.

This chain's CDR3 is CASSLTSGGRQETQYF. CDR3 coding DNA: TGTGCCAGCAGCTTAACTAGCGGGGGGAGACAAGAGACCCAGTACTTC. The V gene is TRBV5-4, the J gene TRBJ2-5; 12 nucleotides line up with TRBD2. Trimming removed 2 bases from V and 2 bases from J; junction bases left unmatched: 4. The germline CDR1 and CDR2 sequences are SGHNT and YYREEE (reference sequence). CDR3 length: 16 amino acids.

J is TRBJ2-1 and V is TRBV3-1; D is possibly TRBD1 or TRBD2 (5 bases each). Per germline, CDR1 LGHDT and CDR2 YNNKEL (reference sequence). This CDR3 comprises 14 residues. Trimming took off 4 bases at V and 6 bases at J, with 13 bases between the two ends. The CDR3 DNA follows: TGTGCCAGCAGCCGTAGGGGACCACGCAATGAGCAGTTCTTC. Encoded protein: CASSRRGPRNEQFF.

This clonotype was picked up one time. J is TRBJ2-5 and V is TRBV3-1; D not resolved. The V gene lost 1 base and the J gene lost 2 bases, with 8 bases spanning the gap. This CDR3 is built from 14 residues. Germline V gene lookup returns CDR1 LGHDT and CDR2 YNNKEL (reference sequence). This CDR3 is CASSQAGQQETQYF. Written as DNA, the CDR3 is TGTGCCAGCAGCCAAGCAGGTCAGCAAGAGACCCAGTACTTC.

The chain couples TRBV5-4 to TRBJ2-1; 10 nucleotides match TRBD2. CDR3 length: 17 amino acids. Looked up from germline, CDR1 is SGHNT and CDR2 is YYREEE (reference sequence). V lost 0 bases and J lost 2; bases outside the gene matches: 5. The CDR3 DNA follows: TGTGCCAGCAGCTTGGCGTCTAGCGGGAGTCCCTACAATGAGCAGTTCTTC. Translation: CASSLASSGSPYNEQFF.

V and J are TRBV10-3 and TRBJ2-1; no clear D gene. Trimming shortened V by 11 bases and J by 5 bases, and 13 bases separated the two germline ends. The germline V gene has CDR1 ENHRY and CDR2 SYGVKD. The CDR3 loop spans 12 amino acids. This chain's CDR3 is CAVRTVNNEQFF. The CDR3 DNA reads TGTGCCGTGCGGACGGTCAACAATGAGCAGTTCTTC.

The V and J genes are TRBV5-1 and TRBJ2-2; 12 bases agree with TRBD2. The trim removed 0 bases at V and 8 bases at J, leaving 8 bases unmatched. From germline, CDR1 is SGHRS and CDR2 YFSETQ. The CDR3 covers 17 residues. The CDR3 loop is CASSLETPGLAGGELFF. In DNA, the CDR3 is TGCGCCAGCAGCTTGGAAACTCCCGGACTAGCGGGAGGGGAGCTGTTTTTT.

The chain uses TRBV29-1 and TRBJ1-2; the D gene is possibly TRBD1 (5 bases). Trimming cost V 4 bases and J 8 bases, with 8 bases left between them. The CDR3 covers 10 residues. The germline V gene has CDR1 SQVTM and CDR2 ANQGSEA. CDR3 sequence: CSVGGVGYTF. DNA for the CDR3: TGCAGCGTTGGAGGGGTCGGCTACACCTTC.

CDR3 sequence: CASSQGLAGAVETQYF. The CDR3 DNA reads TGTGCCAGCAGCCAGGGACTAGCGGGAGCGGTCGAGACCCAGTACTTC. The chain joins TRBV3-1 to TRBJ2-5; 14 bases align to TRBD2. Unmatched junction bases numbered 5, after V lost 3 bases and J lost 5 bases. CDR3 length: 16 amino acids. Germline V gives CDR1 LGHDT, CDR2 YNNKEL (reference sequence).

The sample holds one count of this clonotype. The chain links TRBV20-1 to TRBJ2-1, with 8 bases aligning to TRBD2. Losses at the gene ends were 3 bases for V and 0 bases for J; bases not matched to a gene: 4. Germline assignment: CDR1 DFQATT and CDR2 SNEGSKA (reference sequence). The length of the CDR3 is 15 residues. The DNA of the CDR3 is TGCAGTGCTAGGAGTAGCGGGATCTCCTACAATGAGCAGTTCTTC. Its translation is CSARSSGISYNEQFF.

This clonotype was seen once. V and J are TRBV11-2 and TRBJ1-2; D not resolved. The ends were cut back, 4 bases at V and 3 bases at J, with 9 bases in the middle. The CDR3 has 13 residues. Germline values: CDR1 SGHAT, CDR2 FQNNGV. The CDR3 sequence is CASSSTLYYGYTF. CDR3 DNA sequence: TGTGCCAGCAGCTCTACTTTGTACTATGGCTACACCTTC.

The chain employs TRBV7-9 and TRBJ2-3; no clear D. CDR1 is SEHNR and CDR2 is FQNEAQ in the germline V gene (reference sequence). The CDR3 contains 15 residues. Trimming stripped 1 base from V and 0 bases from J, with 8 bases between. The CDR3 region is CASSLGSPSTDTQYF. As DNA, the CDR3 is TGTGCCAGCAGCTTAGGCAGCCCTAGCACAGATACGCAGTATTTT.

The chain recombines TRBV29-1 with TRBJ1-1, with D maybe TRBD1 (6 bases). V was trimmed by 2 bases and J by 7 bases, leaving 11 bases between them. CDR1 is SQVTM and CDR2 is ANQGSEA in the germline V gene. This CDR3 region has 12 residues. Written as DNA, the CDR3 is TGCAGCGTTGAACGGGGGGCTCATGAAGCTTTCTTT. Protein: CSVERGAHEAFF.

The gene calls are TRBV5-1 and TRBJ1-2; 7 bases match TRBD1. The CDR3 extends over 15 amino acids. V gave up 4 bases and J gave up 6 bases; unmatched junction bases: 12. CDR1 and CDR2 (germline): SGHRS, YFSETQ. CDR3 sequence reads: CASSLTTGKSDGYTF. The CDR3 region has the DNA TGCGCCAGCAGCCTGACGACAGGGAAGTCGGATGGCTACACCTTC.

The genes are TRBV19 and TRBJ2-2; 10 bases are a match to TRBD2. In germline, CDR1 is LNHDA, CDR2 SQIVND (reference sequence). This CDR3 comprises 14 residues. The J segment lost 1 base and the V segment lost 10 bases, leaving 3 bases of the junction unmatched. The CDR3 sequence is CATRTSGNTGELFF. In DNA, the CDR3 is TGTGCCACCCGGACTAGCGGGAACACCGGGGAGCTGTTTTTT.

The chain couples TRBV4-3 to TRBJ2-6; D is possibly TRBD1 (5 bases). V lost 0 bases, J lost 3 bases, and 18 bases lay in between. CDR1 is LGHNA, CDR2 YSLEER, per germline. The CDR3 spans 19 residues. The CDR3 DNA sequence: TGCGCCAGCAGCCAAGATCTAACACTAATTAGGGGTGGGGCCAACGTCCTGACTTTC. The encoded protein is CASSQDLTLIRGGANVLTF.

The genes are TRBV2 and TRBJ1-1, with 8 bases that match TRBD1. CDR1 is SNHLY, CDR2 FYNNEI, per germline. With 6 bases clipped from V and 5 bases from J, the junction kept 11 bases outside the gene matches. The CDR3 loop spans 15 amino acids. This CDR3 is CASSQTTGVGTEAFF. The CDR3 region has the DNA TGTGCCAGCAGCCAGACGACAGGGGTAGGAACTGAAGCTTTCTTT.

The gene calls are TRBV6-5 and TRBJ2-5, with 7 bases that match TRBD2. The J segment lost 1 base and the V segment lost 8 bases, leaving 4 bases of the junction unmatched. This CDR3 has 13 residues. Per the germline V gene, CDR1 is MNHEY and CDR2 is SVGAGI. This CDR3 is CASLAGSQETQYF. The CDR3 nucleotides read TGTGCCAGCTTAGCGGGCTCCCAAGAGACCCAGTACTTC.

V and J are TRBV12-3 or TRBV12-4 and TRBJ2-1, with TRBD2 matching 11 bases. The V and J ends lost 8 bases and 4 bases, in that order; junction bases with no gene match: 4. This CDR3 is built from 14 residues. The CDR3 nucleotides are TGTGCCAGCGCCGGGACTAGCGGATACAATGAGCAGTTCTTC. Protein: CASAGTSGYNEQFF.

V gene TRBV7-2 combines with J gene TRBJ2-3; 7 nucleotides align to TRBD1. The CDR3 totals 14 residues. With V trimmed by 7 bases and J by 4 bases, 8 bases remained unmatched. Germline V gene sequence: CDR1 SGHTA, CDR2 FQGNSA. The CDR3 spells CASTKGQVSDTQYF. In DNA, the CDR3 is TGTGCCAGCACTAAAGGACAGGTCTCAGATACGCAGTATTTT. The full variable domain, completed using reference TRBV7-2 and TRBJ2-3, is GAGVSQSPSNKVTEKGKDVELRCDPISGHTALYWYRQSLGQGLEFLIYFQGNSAPDKSGLPSDRFSAERTGGSVSTLTIQRTQQEDSAVYLCASTKGQVSDTQYFGPGTRLTVL.

This chain joins TRBV4-3 and TRBJ1-4; tentatively, D is TRBD1 (6 bases). The germline V gene has CDR1 LGHNA and CDR2 YSLEER. V lost 0 bases to trimming and J lost 0 bases, with 14 bases between them. The length of the CDR3 is 18 residues. This CDR3 reads CASSQDRYRAPTNEKLFF. DNA of the CDR3: TGCGCCAGCAGCCAAGATCGGTACAGGGCGCCAACTAATGAAAAACTGTTTTTT.

This chain connects TRBV19 to TRBJ1-2; a possible D gene is TRBD1 (5 bases). In germline, CDR1 is LNHDA, CDR2 SQIVND (reference sequence). This CDR3 contains 15 residues. V lost 7 bases, J lost 3 bases, and 18 bases lay in between. CDR3 nucleotides: TGTGCCAGTAATCGTGCCGGGACGCCCGACTATGGCTACACCTTC. Translating gives CASNRAGTPDYGYTF.

The chain employs TRBV6-2 or TRBV6-3 and TRBJ2-7; D is perhaps TRBD1 or TRBD2 (5 bases each). The CDR3 totals 14 residues. Trimming cost V 5 bases and J 2 bases, with 13 bases left between them. Germline V lookup: CDR1 MNHEY, CDR2 SVGEGT. The CDR3: CASSTGTLTYEQYF. In DNA form, the CDR3 reads TGTGCCAGCAGTACCGGGACGTTGACCTACGAGCAGTACTTC.

This CDR3 reads CASSQVGDSTEAFF. In DNA, the CDR3 is TGCGCCAGCAGCCAAGTCGGGGACAGCACTGAAGCTTTCTTT. This chain links TRBV4-1 with TRBJ1-1; TRBD1 matches at 7 bases. Germline values: CDR1 MGHRA, CDR2 YSYEKL. This CDR3 comprises 14 residues. V lost 1 base to trimming and J lost 4 bases; unmatched junction nucleotides: 3.

The chain is built from TRBV12-5 and TRBJ1-1; D might be TRBD1 (5 bases). The CDR3 runs 14 residues. Germline lookup yields CDR1 LGHNT and CDR2 FRNRAP. V shed 7 bases and J shed 6 bases, with 18 bases lying between them. The DNA for the CDR3 is TGTGCTAGTGCCGCGGGACTTCCTGGCTCTGAAGCTTTCTTT. Residues: CASAAGLPGSEAFF.

V gene TRBV13 combines with J gene TRBJ2-3, with TRBD2 identical over 12 bases. The CDR3 length is 18 residues. Germline V gene sequence: CDR1 PRHDT, CDR2 FYEKMQ (reference sequence). V lost 10 bases to trimming and J lost 4 bases; unmatched junction nucleotides: 18. CDR3 bases: TGTGCCACTCCTGGACAGGGGCGACTAGCGGGAGACTCAGATACGCAGTATTTT. It codes for CATPGQGRLAGDSDTQYF.